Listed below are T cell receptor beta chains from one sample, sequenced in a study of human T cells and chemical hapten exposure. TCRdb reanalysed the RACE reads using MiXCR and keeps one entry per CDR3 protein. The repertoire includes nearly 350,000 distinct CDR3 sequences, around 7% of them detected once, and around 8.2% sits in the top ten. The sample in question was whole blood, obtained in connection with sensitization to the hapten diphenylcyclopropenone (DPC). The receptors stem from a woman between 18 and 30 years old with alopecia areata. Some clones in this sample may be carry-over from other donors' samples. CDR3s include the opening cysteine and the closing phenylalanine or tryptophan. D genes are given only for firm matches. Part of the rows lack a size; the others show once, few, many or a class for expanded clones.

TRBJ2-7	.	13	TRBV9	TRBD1	CASSPTGQGEQYF	TGTGCCAGCAGCCCCACTGGACAGGGCGAGCAGTACTTC
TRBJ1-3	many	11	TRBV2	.	CASSDEGTIYF	TGTGCCAGCAGTGACGAAGGCACCATATATTTT
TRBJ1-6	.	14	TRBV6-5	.	CASSVAGSGSPLHF	TGTGCCAGCAGTGTTGCAGGGTCAGGGTCACCCCTCCACTTT
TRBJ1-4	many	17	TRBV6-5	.	CASSYLPPEGTNEKLFF	TGTGCCAGCAGTTATCTCCCTCCTGAGGGAACTAATGAAAAACTGTTTTTT
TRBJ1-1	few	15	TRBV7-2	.	CASSRVQGLSAEAFF	TGTGCCAGCAGTCGCGTACAGGGCCTGAGTGCTGAAGCTTTCTTT
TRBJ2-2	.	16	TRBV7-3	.	CASSPKAGPATGELFF	TGTGCCAGCAGCCCAAAAGCAGGGCCGGCCACCGGGGAGCTGTTTTTT
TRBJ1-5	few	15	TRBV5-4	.	CANLGAGYSNQPQHF	TGTGCCAACCTAGGGGCGGGGTATAGCAATCAGCCCCAGCATTTT
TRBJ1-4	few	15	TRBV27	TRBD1	CASRRDSPGDEKLFF	TGTGCCAGCAGACGGGACAGTCCGGGGGATGAAAAACTGTTTTTT
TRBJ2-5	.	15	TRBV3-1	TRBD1	CASSLSTGGLETQYF	TGTGCCAGCAGCCTCTCGACAGGGGGCCTCGAGACCCAGTACTTC
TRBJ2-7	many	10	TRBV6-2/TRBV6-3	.	CASRHYEQYF	TGTGCCAGCAGGCATTACGAGCAGTACTTC
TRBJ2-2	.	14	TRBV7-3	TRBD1	CASSSQTGAGELFF	TGTGCCAGCAGCTCCCAAACAGGGGCCGGGGAGCTGTTTTTT
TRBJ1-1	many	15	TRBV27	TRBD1	CASSLSTGGPTEAFF	TGTGCCAGCAGTTTATCCACAGGGGGCCCAACTGAAGCTTTCTTT
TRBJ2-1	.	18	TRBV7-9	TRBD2	CASSLYLLAGGNYNEQFF	TGTGCCAGCAGCTTATATCTACTAGCGGGGGGGAACTACAATGAGCAGTTCTTC
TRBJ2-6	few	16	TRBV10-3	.	CAISRGVPSGANVLTF	TGTGCCATCAGTAGGGGAGTACCCTCTGGGGCCAACGTCCTGACTTTC
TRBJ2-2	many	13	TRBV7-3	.	CASSHGGTGELFF	TGTGCCAGCAGCCACGGAGGGACCGGGGAGCTGTTTTTT
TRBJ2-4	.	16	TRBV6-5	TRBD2	CASSSPRLAGENIQYF	TGTGCCAGCAGCTCGCCCAGACTAGCGGGGGAAAACATTCAGTACTTC
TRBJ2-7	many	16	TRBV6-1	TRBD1	CASSGPFGTASYEQYF	TGTGCCAGCAGTGGACCGTTCGGGACAGCCTCCTACGAGCAGTACTTC
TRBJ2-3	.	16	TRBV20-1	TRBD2	CSASLSSGGPGDTQYF	TGCAGTGCTAGTCTGAGTAGCGGGGGGCCAGGGGATACGCAGTATTTT